This entry features one T cell receptor beta chain sequence. Its antigen is undetermined. The sample belongs to a study of beta chain features in type 1 diabetes. The overall study: Sorted cells examined across all samples numbered around 100 million. Study results and caveats: Moderate yet significant TCRB CDR3 shortening was seen in Type 1 diabetes patients in all four CD4+ subsets.

The CDR3 sequence is 16 residues long. V lost 4 bases to trimming and J lost 8 bases; unmatched junction nucleotides: 11. CDR1 and CDR2 from the germline V gene are LNHDA and SQIVND (reference sequence). Reverse transcription of all isolated RNA meant that expressed TCRB transcripts were sequenced. Using immunoSEQ multiplex PCR, the repertoire was profiled, and TCRdb retains in-frame clones only, with some absent. The profile shows 250,000 to 300,000 clones, 14% of them singletons. This sequence originates from a man aged 25 to 45 with type 1 diabetes. The chain has TRBV19 and TRBJ2-1, with 10 bases identical to TRBD1. Sequencing was performed on naive CD4+ T cells from blood. Here the CDR3 DNA reads TGTGCCAGTAGTACCTCCGGGGACAGGGGAGGATATGAGCAGTTCTTC. It encodes CASSTSGDRGGYEQFF. Combining the CDR3 with reference TRBV19 and TRBJ2-1 gives the whole variable domain DGGITQSPKYLFRKEGQNVTLSCEQNLNHDAMYWYRQDPGQGLRLIYYSQIVNDFQKGDIAEGYSVSREKKESFPLTVTSAQKNPTAFYLCASSTSGDRGGYEQFFGPGTRLTVL.